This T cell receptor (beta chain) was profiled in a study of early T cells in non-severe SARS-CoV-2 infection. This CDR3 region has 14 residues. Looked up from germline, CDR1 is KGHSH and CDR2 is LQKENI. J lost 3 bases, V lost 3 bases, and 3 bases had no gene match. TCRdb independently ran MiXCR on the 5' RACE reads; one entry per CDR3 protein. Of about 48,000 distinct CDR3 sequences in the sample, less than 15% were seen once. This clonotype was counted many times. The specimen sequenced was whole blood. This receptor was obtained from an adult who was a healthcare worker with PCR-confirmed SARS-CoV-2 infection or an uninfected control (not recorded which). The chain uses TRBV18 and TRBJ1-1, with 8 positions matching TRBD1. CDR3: CASSPLQGDTEAFF. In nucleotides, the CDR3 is TGTGCCAGCTCACCCCTACAGGGGGACACTGAAGCTTTCTTT.